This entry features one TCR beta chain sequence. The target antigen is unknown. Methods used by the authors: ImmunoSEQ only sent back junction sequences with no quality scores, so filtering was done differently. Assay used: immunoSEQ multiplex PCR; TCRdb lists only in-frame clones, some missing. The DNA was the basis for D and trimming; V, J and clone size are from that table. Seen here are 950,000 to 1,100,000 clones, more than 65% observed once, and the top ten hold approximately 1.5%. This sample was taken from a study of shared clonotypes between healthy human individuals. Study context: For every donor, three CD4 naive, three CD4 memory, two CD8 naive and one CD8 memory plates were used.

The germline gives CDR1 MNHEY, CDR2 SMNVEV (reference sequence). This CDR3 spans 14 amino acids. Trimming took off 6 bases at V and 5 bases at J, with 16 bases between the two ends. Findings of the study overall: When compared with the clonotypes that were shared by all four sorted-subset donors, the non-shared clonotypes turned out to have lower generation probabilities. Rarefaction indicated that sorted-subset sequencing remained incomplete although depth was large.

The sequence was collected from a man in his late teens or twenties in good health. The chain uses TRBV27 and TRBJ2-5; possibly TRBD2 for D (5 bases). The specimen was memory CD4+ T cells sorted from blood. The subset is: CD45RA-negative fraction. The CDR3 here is CASSPSLLGETQYF. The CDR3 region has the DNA TGTGCCAGCAGCCCTAGCCTGTTGGGGGAGACCCAGTACTTC.